The clone carrying this T cell receptor (beta chain) has at least ten counts. The time point here: persistent/refractory GD, antithyroid drugs over 5 years with positive TRAb. From PBMCs, RNA was extracted and then used to make the TCR library. This entry comes from a study of regulatory T cells in long-lasting Graves disease. Sequencing libraries for TCR beta were prepared with iRepertoire HTBI primers and Arm-PCR of CDR3 regions. TCRdb analysed the multiplex PCR reads with MiXCR anew, one entry per CDR3 protein. In the table there are 450,000 or so distinct CDR3 sequences, roughly 22% of which are singletons. The CDR3 covers 13 residues. V was trimmed by 4 bases and J by 8 bases, leaving 14 bases between them. CDR1 is LNHDA, CDR2 SQIVND, per germline (reference sequence).

This TCR was sampled from a female donor with Graves disease. V gene TRBV19 combines with J gene TRBJ1-1, with D perhaps TRBD1 (6 bases). The sample was peripheral blood mononuclear cells (PBMCs), taken when the disease was refractory, from a patient treated with antithyroid drugs. Here the CDR3 reads CASSTRDIREAFF. The CDR3 nucleotides read TGTGCCAGTAGTACCCGGGACATCAGGGAAGCTTTCTTT.